The 23 T cell receptor beta chains in this list originate from one sample, sequenced in a study of control samples from healthy donors and cancer patients. Sequencing used immunoSEQ multiplex PCR; TCRdb keeps in-frame clones, though not all of them. The sample lists some 120,000 clones; about 93% were seen once. The specimen was blood. The receptor set was obtained from a man aged 25-45 years in good health.

A word on this clone: The identical CDR3 is also encoded by other nucleotide sequences in the sample. The V and J genes are TRBV9 and TRBJ1-1; a possible D gene is TRBD1 (5 bases). CDR1 and CDR2 (germline): SGDLS, YYNGEE. V was shortened by 2 bases and J by 5 bases, with 10 bases between the two germline ends. The CDR3 runs to 13 residues. DNA of the CDR3: TGTGCCAGCAGCGTCGGGGGGAGTACTGAAGCTTTCTTT. It translates to CASSVGGSTEAFF. The whole variable domain, remainder taken from reference TRBV9 and TRBJ1-1, is DSGVTQTPKHLITATGQRVTLRCSPRSGDLSVYWYQQSLDQGLQFLIQYYNGEERAKGNILERFSAQQFPDLHSELNLSSLELGDSALYFCASSVGGSTEAFFGQGTRLTVV.

The chain couples TRBV5-1 to TRBJ1-5, with a possible D match to TRBD1 (6 bases). Trimming took 0 bases from V and 5 from J, leaving 9 bases between them. Germline-derived CDR1 and CDR2 are SGHRS and YFSETQ. This CDR3 region has 14 residues. In DNA form, the CDR3 reads TGCGCCAGCAGCTTGGTCGGGGGCGATCAGCCCCAGCATTTT. Protein product: CASSLVGGDQPQHF.

The chain carries TRBV5-6 and TRBJ1-5; possibly TRBD1 for D (5 bases). Germline CDR1 reads SGHDT; CDR2 reads YYEEEE. Trimming cost V 1 base and J 0 bases, with 11 bases left between them. The CDR3 runs to 16 residues. CDR3 in amino acids: CASSLWDPYSNQPQHF. The DNA for the CDR3 is TGTGCCAGCAGCTTGTGGGACCCCTATAGCAATCAGCCCCAGCATTTT.

V is TRBV12-3 or TRBV12-4 and J is TRBJ1-2, with TRBD1 matching over 8 bases. CDR3 size: 13 residues. The junction had 2 bases not matched to a gene; V was cut back by 5 bases and J by 3 bases. In DNA, the CDR3 is TGTGCCAGCAGTACGACAGGGGACTATGGCTACACCTTC. The encoded protein is CASSTTGDYGYTF.

The chain joins TRBV9 to TRBJ1-4; 7 bases are shared with TRBD1. The V gene end was trimmed by 4 bases and the J gene end by 8 bases; junction bases not matched to a gene: 11. This CDR3 contains 15 residues. Germline V gives CDR1 SGDLS, CDR2 YYNGEE. The CDR3: CASSLETGRDEKLFF. In DNA form, the CDR3 reads TGTGCCAGCAGCCTCGAGACAGGGAGGGACGAAAAACTGTTTTTT.

This clone came up once. This sequence joins TRBV14 and TRBJ2-1; 8 bases are shared with TRBD1. CDR1 is SGHDN and CDR2 is FVKESK in the germline V gene. The J segment lost 6 bases and the V segment lost 3 bases, leaving 1 base of the junction unmatched. The CDR3 is made up of 13 amino acids. The CDR3 DNA reads as TGTGCCAGCAGCCAGGGACAGGCCAATGAGCAGTTCTTC. It is translated as CASSQGQANEQFF.

The chain recombines TRBV9 with TRBJ1-6; D is unresolved. V was pared by 3 bases and J by 5 bases, with 18 bases between. The CDR3 sequence is 17 residues long. Germline-derived CDR1 and CDR2 are SGDLS and YYNGEE. This chain's CDR3 is CASSGGNIWLDNSPLHF. The CDR3 DNA sequence: TGTGCCAGCAGCGGGGGTAACATATGGTTAGATAATTCACCCCTCCACTTT.

The chain is built from TRBV18 and TRBJ2-3, with TRBD2 as a possible D gene (6 bases). The CDR3 is 15 amino acids. V lost 3 bases to trimming and J lost 0 bases, with 10 bases between them. The germline V gene has CDR1 KGHSH and CDR2 LQKENI. DNA for the CDR3: TGTGCCAGCTCACCGTTCGCGGGGAGCACAGATACGCAGTATTTT. It codes for CASSPFAGSTDTQYF.

This chain joins TRBV6-5 and TRBJ2-1; TRBD2 matches at 7 bases. Germline V gene data show CDR1 as MNHEY and CDR2 as SVGAGI. The junction had 7 bases not matched to a gene; V was cut back by 7 bases and J by 4 bases. The length of the CDR3 is 14 residues. This CDR3 reads CASKGTNPYNEQFF. The CDR3 DNA sequence: TGTGCCAGCAAAGGGACTAACCCTTACAATGAGCAGTTCTTC.

V usage is TRBV7-6 and J usage is TRBJ1-1, with D possibly TRBD1 on 5 matching bases. This CDR3 is 19 amino acids long. The germline CDR1 and CDR2 sequences are SGHVS and FNYEAQ. Trimming left V 5 bases short and J 2 bases short, with 27 bases between. The CDR3 reads CASSLGFGIGAVENTEAFF. As DNA, the CDR3 is TGTGCCAGCAGCCTAGGGTTTGGGATCGGGGCTGTTGAAAACACTGAAGCTTTCTTT. Using reference TRBV7-6 and TRBJ1-1 for the parts outside the CDR3, the full variable domain is GAGVSQSPRYKVTKRGQDVALRCDPISGHVSLYWYRQALGQGPEFLTYFNYEAQQDKSGLPNDRFSAERPEGSISTLTIQRTEQRDSAMYRCASSLGFGIGAVENTEAFFGQGTRLTVV.

The chain recombines TRBV18 with TRBJ2-7; 7 nucleotides line up with TRBD1. Losses at the gene ends were 4 bases for V and 3 bases for J; bases not matched to a gene: 9. The V gene's germline CDR1 is KGHSH and CDR2 LQKENI. CDR3 size: 15 residues. CDR3 DNA sequence: TGTGCCAGCTCACAGGGACAGACCCTGGACTACGAGCAGTACTTC. It is translated as CASSQGQTLDYEQYF.

J is TRBJ2-2 and V is TRBV4-1; 8 bases are a match to TRBD1. Germline values: CDR1 MGHRA, CDR2 YSYEKL. The CDR3 sequence is 15 residues long. J was trimmed by 2 bases and V by 4 bases; bases with no gene match: 3. CDR3 protein: CASSLGQGNTGELFF. The CDR3 DNA reads as TGCGCCAGCAGCCTAGGACAGGGTAACACCGGGGAGCTGTTTTTT.

This chain links TRBV6-5 with TRBJ2-3; 8 nucleotides agree with TRBD1. V trimming: 5 bases; J trimming: 2 bases; junction bases outside the gene matches: 6. This CDR3 contains 15 residues. Germline CDR1 reads MNHEY; CDR2 reads SVGAGI. As DNA, the CDR3 is TGTGCCAGCAGTAAGGGACAGGAGTACACAGATACGCAGTATTTT. Its translation: CASSKGQEYTDTQYF.

This sequence joins TRBV10-3 and TRBJ1-1, with D unclear. Germline assignment: CDR1 ENHRY and CDR2 SYGVKD. V lost 0 bases, J lost 1 base, and 6 bases lay in between. This CDR3 is 14 amino acids long. The CDR3 spells CAISESQRNTEAFF. In DNA form, the CDR3 reads TGTGCCATCAGTGAGTCGCAGCGGAACACTGAAGCTTTCTTT.

The chain links TRBV7-9 to TRBJ1-1; 7 positions match TRBD1. V shed 7 bases and J 1 base; nucleotides not matched to a gene: 9. Germline loops: CDR1 SEHNR, CDR2 FQNEAQ (reference sequence). The CDR3 totals 15 residues. This CDR3 reads CASKPTGTENTEAFF. CDR3 nucleotides: TGTGCCAGCAAACCCACCGGGACAGAGAACACTGAAGCTTTCTTT.

The chain joins TRBV12-2 to TRBJ1-2. TRBV12-2 is termed a pseudogene. The CDR3 covers 12 residues. Here the CDR3 reads CASRLVVHGYTF. The CDR3 DNA follows: TGTGCAAGTCGCTTAGTGGTTCATGGCTACACCTTC.

This chain joins TRBV2 and TRBJ2-5; 8 bases map to TRBD1. The germline V gene has CDR1 SNHLY and CDR2 FYNNEI. This CDR3 is built from 13 residues. With V trimmed by 7 bases and J by 5 bases, 6 bases remained unmatched. This chain's CDR3 is CASTRGLGETQYF. Here the CDR3 DNA reads TGTGCCAGCACCAGGGGGCTTGGGGAGACCCAGTACTTC.

The CDR3 loop is CASSLSRGLGGTEAFF. CDR3 DNA sequence: TGTGCCAGCAGTTTGAGTCGAGGCCTAGGTGGCACTGAAGCTTTCTTT. The chain links TRBV28 to TRBJ1-1; unclear D gene. CDR1 is MDHEN, CDR2 SYDVKM, per germline. V was clipped by 3 bases and J by 4 bases, with 18 bases between them. The CDR3 is made up of 16 amino acids.

The chain combines TRBV18 with TRBJ1-6, with D unclear. Per the germline V gene, CDR1 is KGHSH and CDR2 is LQKENI. The ends were cut back, 6 bases at V and 0 bases at J, with 24 bases in the middle. The CDR3 is 20 amino acids. CDR3 DNA: TGTGCCAGCTCCCACACCGGGGAAATCGGCTCGAGCTCCTATAATTCACCCCTCCACTTT. This gives the protein CASSHTGEIGSSSYNSPLHF.

V gene TRBV5-6 combines with J gene TRBJ2-3; TRBD1 or TRBD2 may be the D gene (6 bases each). The CDR3 is 15 amino acids. V dropped 0 bases and J dropped 4 bases, with 12 bases sitting between them. Germline V gene data show CDR1 as SGHDT and CDR2 as YYEEEE. CDR3: CASSLVGGASDTQYF. CDR3 sequence (DNA): TGTGCCAGCAGCTTGGTCGGGGGCGCTTCAGATACGCAGTATTTT.

Here the CDR3 DNA reads TGTGCCAGCAGTGAGGGGGGTGCGGCTAATGAAAAACTGTTTTTT. Protein product: CASSEGGAANEKLFF. The chain couples TRBV6-1 to TRBJ1-4, with D possibly being TRBD1 (5 bases). From germline, CDR1 is MNHNS and CDR2 SASEGT. This CDR3 comprises 15 residues. Trimming stripped 3 bases from V and 3 bases from J, with 11 bases between.

This chain connects TRBV14 to TRBJ2-5; D unclear. Germline V gene data show CDR1 as SGHDN and CDR2 as FVKESK. There are 11 residues in the CDR3. V dropped 4 bases and J dropped 5 bases, with 5 bases sitting between them. The CDR3 coding sequence is TGTGCCAGCAGCCGAGCGGAGACCCAGTACTTC. This encodes CASSRAETQYF.

The chain has TRBV19 and TRBJ1-2; D gene unclear. Looked up from germline, CDR1 is LNHDA and CDR2 is SQIVND (reference sequence). CDR3 length equals 12 residues. Trimming cost V 10 bases and J 0 bases, with 9 bases left between them. CDR3 sequence: CATRTPNYGYTF. CDR3 DNA: TGTGCCACCCGAACGCCTAACTATGGCTACACCTTC.